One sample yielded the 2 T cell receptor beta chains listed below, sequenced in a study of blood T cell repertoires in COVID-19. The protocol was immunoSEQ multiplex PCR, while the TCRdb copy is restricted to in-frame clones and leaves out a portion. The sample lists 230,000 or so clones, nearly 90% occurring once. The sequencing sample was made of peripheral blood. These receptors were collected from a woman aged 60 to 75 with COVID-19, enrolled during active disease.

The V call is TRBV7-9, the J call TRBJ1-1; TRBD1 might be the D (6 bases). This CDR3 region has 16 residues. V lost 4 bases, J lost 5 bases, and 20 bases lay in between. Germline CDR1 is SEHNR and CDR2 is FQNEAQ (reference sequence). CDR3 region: CASSSTTGLVMTEAFF. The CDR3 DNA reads TGTGCCAGCAGCTCAACGACAGGCCTTGTTATGACTGAAGCTTTCTTT. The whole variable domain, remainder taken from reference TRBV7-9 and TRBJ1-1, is DTGVSQNPRHKITKRGQNVTFRCDPISEHNRLYWYRQTLGQGPEFLTYFQNEAQLEKSRLLSDRFSAERPKGSFSTLEIQRTEQGDSAMYLCASSSTTGLVMTEAFFGQGTRLTVV.

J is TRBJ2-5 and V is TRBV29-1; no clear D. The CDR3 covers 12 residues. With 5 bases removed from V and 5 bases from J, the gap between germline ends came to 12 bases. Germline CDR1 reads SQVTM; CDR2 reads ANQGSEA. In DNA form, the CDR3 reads TGCAGCGTTAGTTGGCGGCGGGAGACCCAGTACTTC. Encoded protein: CSVSWRRETQYF.